Listed below are T cell receptor beta chains from one sample, sequenced in a study of shared clonotypes between healthy human individuals. The protocol was immunoSEQ multiplex PCR, while the TCRdb copy is restricted to in-frame clones and leaves out a portion. Of around 2.1 million clones listed, approximately 96% are singletons. The source material was naive CD4+ T cells sorted from blood. These receptors were taken from a man aged 18 to 35 in good health. Each CDR3 is given with its conserved first and last residue. Each record gives: D gene, clone size, V gene, J gene, CDR3 DNA, CDR3 protein. A D gene is named only where the DNA matches it firmly. Clone size appears in some rows only: once, few, many, or a class for an expanded clone.

.	.	TRBV6-5	TRBJ2-7	TGTGCCAGCAGTAGAGGTCAGCCGGCCTACGAGCAGTACTTC	CASSRGQPAYEQYF
TRBD1	once	TRBV28	TRBJ1-5	TGTGCCAGCAGTCAATTACAGGGGGTCAATCAGCCCCAGCATTTT	CASSQLQGVNQPQHF
.	.	TRBV9	TRBJ2-7	TGTGCCAGCAGCGTAGGTCTCCTTGTCGATTCCTACGAGCAGTACTTC	CASSVGLLVDSYEQYF
.	.	TRBV4-1	TRBJ1-6	TGCGCCAGCAGCCAAGAGGTGATCTCCTATAATTCACCCCTCCACTTT	CASSQEVISYNSPLHF
.	.	TRBV5-1	TRBJ1-5	TGCGCCAGCAGCGTAATCCGGGGGCTTAATAGCAATCAGCCCCAGCATTTT	CASSVIRGLNSNQPQHF
.	.	TRBV7-2	TRBJ2-1	TGTGCCAGCACCCCTAGTATCGAGCAGTTCTTC	CASTPSIEQFF
.	.	TRBV19	TRBJ1-5	TGTGCCAGTAGTAGTACGGGCGGTCAGCCCCAGCATTTT	CASSSTGGQPQHF
.	.	TRBV6-5	TRBJ1-1	TGTGCCAGCAGATTGCAAGGGAAAGGCACTGAAGCTTTCTTT	CASRLQGKGTEAFF
.	.	TRBV19	TRBJ1-5	TGTGCCAGTAGTCAGACAGGCGGGGGCAATCAGCCCCAGCATTTT	CASSQTGGGNQPQHF
TRBD1	.	TRBV6-1	TRBJ1-3	TGTGCCAGCAGTGGTGGGACAGGGGGCCCGACTGGAAACACCATATATTTT	CASSGGTGGPTGNTIYF
.	.	TRBV7-2	TRBJ2-1	TGTGCCAGCAGCTTAGACCTGTACAATGAGCAGTTCTTC	CASSLDLYNEQFF
.	once	TRBV25-1	TRBJ2-7	TGTGCCAGCAGTGAATCCAGGGAGCAGTACTTC	CASSESREQYF
TRBD1	.	TRBV28	TRBJ1-2	TGTGCCAGCAGTCTGTTGCCGGGACAGGGTGGGTATGGCTACACCTTC	CASSLLPGQGGYGYTF
TRBD2	.	TRBV4-1	TRBJ2-3	TGCGCCAGCAGCCAAGCGGGAGGGGCCATCCCGCAGTATTTT	CASSQAGGAIPQYF
.	.	TRBV10-3	TRBJ2-5	TGTGCCATCAGTGAGTACAGCGTGGAGACCCAGTACTTC	CAISEYSVETQYF
.	.	TRBV18	TRBJ2-3	TGTGCCAGCTCGCTTGGTTCTCCGGGGCAGATTACGCAGTATTTT	CASSLGSPGQITQYF
TRBD2	.	TRBV27	TRBJ2-2	TGTGCCAGCATCGGGGCTAGCGGGAGAACCGGGGAGCTGTTTTTT	CASIGASGRTGELFF
.	.	TRBV6-6	TRBJ1-2	TGTGCCAGCAGTTACCGGGGGAACGGTGGCTACACCTTC	CASSYRGNGGYTF